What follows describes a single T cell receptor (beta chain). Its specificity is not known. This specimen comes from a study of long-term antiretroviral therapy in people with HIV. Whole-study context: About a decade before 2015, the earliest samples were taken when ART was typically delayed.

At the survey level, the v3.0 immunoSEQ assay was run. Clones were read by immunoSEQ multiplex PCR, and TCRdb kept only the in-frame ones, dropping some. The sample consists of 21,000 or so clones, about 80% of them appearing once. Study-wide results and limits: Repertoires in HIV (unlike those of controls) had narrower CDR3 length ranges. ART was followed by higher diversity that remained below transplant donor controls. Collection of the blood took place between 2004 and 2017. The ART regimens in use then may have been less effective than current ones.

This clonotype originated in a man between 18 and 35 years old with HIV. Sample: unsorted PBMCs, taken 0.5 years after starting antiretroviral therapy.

The CDR3 nucleotides are TGTGCCAGCAGACTAGCGGGAGATGAGCAGTTCTTC. It yields the protein CASRLAGDEQFF. This chain connects TRBV11-2 to TRBJ2-1, with TRBD2 matching over 11 bases. CDR1 and CDR2 from the germline V gene are SGHAT and FQNNGV. Trimming removed 6 bases from V and 8 bases from J; junction bases left unmatched: 0. The CDR3 loop spans 12 amino acids.